This T cell receptor (beta chain) was sequenced during a study of T-cell memory formation after mild COVID-19. This clonotype has only a few counts. Its antigen is unknown. From the 5' RACE reads, TCRdb called clonotypes with MiXCR, one entry per CDR3 protein. The table has some 260,000 distinct CDR3 sequences, about a sixth seen once. The CDR3 has 14 residues. V was cut by 5 bases and J by 4 bases, with 15 bases left in between. Germline V gene lookup returns CDR1 DFQATT and CDR2 SNEGSKA (reference sequence). Overall study findings and caveats: The finding that pre-infection memory included some responding clones suggested that cross-reactive memory joined. Whether second-wave clones peaking at day 37 were SARS-CoV-2 specific went unconfirmed.

The sequencing sample was made of PBMCs or a T cell subset sorted from them (not recorded which). This TCR derives from a man aged 18 to 29 who had mild COVID-19 (a few samples of this study predate the infection). Cell type and time point are not known. The chain recombines TRBV20-1 with TRBJ2-1; D uncertain. The CDR3 sequence is CSAERPLRYNEQFF. In DNA, the CDR3 is TGCAGTGCTGAAAGGCCTTTAAGGTACAATGAGCAGTTCTTC.